This entry describes one T cell receptor beta chain. This clonotype was recorded only once. Its recognized antigen is unknown. Base qualities are missing; no much larger clone stands one base away. A single read counts as weak evidence. This entry comes from a study of CD8+CD57+ T cells in acquired aplastic anemia (dated by TCRdb to the late 2010s). Study-level background: On average, sorted CD4+ and CD8+ cells yielded around 3.1 ug of extracted DNA, with a range of about 0.18 to 30 ug. CD8+CD57+ expansion was defined as frequency above the mean frequency observed in healthy subjects.

From a lookup of the germline V gene, CDR1 and CDR2 are SGHTA and FQGNSA. Including the terminal cysteine and phenylalanine, the CDR3 comprises 14 residues. Only the CDR3 portion is preserved as DNA: 42 bases, with reading frame beginning at the first base. Deletion took 3 bases off V and 3 bases off J, with a span of 11 bases between the germline ends. Genomic DNA was used as template for profiling of TCR beta VDJ combinations and CDR3 sequences. An Illumina HiSeq 2000 was used for TCR repertoire sequencing. From the authors' description of their analysis: TRBV/TRBJ rearrangement plots, CDR3 size and DJ length profiles, and Simpson's diversity index were used to assess repertoires. Whichever DNA sequence was most abundant in the deep sequencing data was defined as the immunodominant clone. CDR3 amino acid sequences were screened for sharing across subjects and were compared with published repertoires and the VDJdb database. Starting from the raw public reads, TCRdb applied fastp trimming at Q25, assembled clones with MiXCR and retained in-frame beta chains. Merged by CDR3 protein, the rows form single entries marked with the most common genes and DNA. These V and J calls rely on TCRdb rather than the paper's analysis. The sample profile shows more than 150,000 distinct CDR3 sequences; about 44% of them were found once. Over 10% of the sample goes to the ten largest clones.

On the study overall, not on this receptor specifically: CD8+ Simpson's diversity did not differ significantly between patients and healthy controls (P=0.060). Although twenty-nine CD8+ CDR3 sequences were shared by patients and controls, these sequences appeared highly expressed in patients and within the immunodominant clones of patients.

The patients picked for sequencing were ones in whom flow cytometry had shown an expansion of CD8+CD57+ cells. Every patient had a diagnosis of severe acquired aplastic anemia based on International Study of Aplastic Anemia and Agranulocytosis and Camitta criteria. No patient had received any therapy when blood was sampled. In the study, sorted CD4+ and CD8+ blood T cells from patients with severe aplastic anemia and from healthy subjects underwent deep sequencing of TCR repertoires. Patients were enrolled under clinicaltrials.gov protocols 00001620, 01623167, 00001397, 00071045, 00081523 and 00961064 in the USA. Ficoll-Paque density gradient centrifugation was used to isolate peripheral blood mononuclear cells. Before DNA was extracted, CD4+ and CD8+ T cells were sorted using either FACS or magnetic beads.

Sequencing was performed on sorted CD4+, CD8+, or CD8+CD57+ T cells (not recorded which) from PBMCs. The source is a human donor with aplastic anemia. The chain is assembled from TRBV7-2 and TRBJ1-2; the D gene is perhaps TRBD1, from 5 matching bases. CDR3 sequence: CASSLEVGDYGYTF. The DNA is as follows: TGTGCCAGCAGCTTGGAGGTAGGGGACTATGGCTACACCTTC.